Sequencing of this TCR beta chain was carried out in a study of blood T cell repertoires in COVID-19. Across the study: COVID-19 samples from acute and convalescent phases originated in the United States, Italy and Spain. PBMCs, B-cell-depleted T cells, or T cells provided the cDNA or gDNA that made up the material.

Study processing details: Quantification of nucleated cells was approximated via reference gene primer amplification. Method: immunoSEQ multiplex PCR; TCRdb's copy keeps in-frame clones and lacks some. V and J calls and clone size are copied from that table; D and trimming were computed from the DNA. The sample holds roughly 56,000 clones, around 86% seen once. The CDR3 covers 18 residues. The V gene lost 3 bases and the J gene lost 4 bases, with 22 bases spanning the gap. Germline CDR1 SNHLY, CDR2 FYNNEI. The receptor's source is a man aged 50 to 60 with active COVID-19. Input material: peripheral blood. The chain couples TRBV2 to TRBJ1-3; D possibly corresponds to TRBD1 (5 bases). CDR3 DNA sequence: TGTGCCAGCAGTGATCGGCAGGGCGACGGTTTTAGGGGAAACACCATATATTTT. It encodes CASSDRQGDGFRGNTIYF. The whole variable domain, filled in from reference TRBV2 and TRBJ1-3, reads EPEVTQTPSHQVTQMGQEVILRCVPISNHLYFYWYRQILGQKVEFLVSFYNNEISEKSEIFDDQFSVERPDGSNFTLKIRSTKLEDSAMYFCASSDRQGDGFRGNTIYFGEGSWLTVV.